Included here is one T cell receptor beta chain sequence, with context. No antigen is known for it. Within one base of it there is no much larger clone, and no base qualities were kept. V and J lose 6 bases and 5 bases, and a span of 17 bases separates them. CDR1 and CDR2 (MDHEN, SYDVKM) derive from the germline V gene. The cysteine opens and the phenylalanine closes a CDR3 of 15 amino acids. Solely the CDR3 DNA is kept, with 45 bases framed from the first base. The sample is drawn from a study of control samples from healthy donors and cancer patients (dated by TCRdb to about 2020). The library was produced with the immunoSEQ multiplex PCR assay. The table comes from immuneACCESS by way of TCRdb, which keeps in-frame sequences with V and J called. Part of the clones is missing from these tables; in studies checked, under half for an unresolved V gene and the rest for unknown reasons. In all, the sample holds 95,000 to 100,000 clones, and around 80% of those were seen once. Clones ranked in the top ten supply roughly 2% of the sample.

The sequence is built from TRBV28 and TRBJ2-4, with no reliable assignment of the D segment. The sequencing sample was made of blood. The TCR originated in a man in his fifties or sixties in good health. The CDR3 region has the sequence CASSPVGNSQNIQYF. The DNA sequence follows: TGTGCCAGCAGCCCAGTGGGTAACAGTCAAAACATTCAGTACTTC.